The TCR beta chain under discussion was sequenced for a study of liver allograft versus peripheral blood T cells. Study details: What was compared were the T cell receptor repertoires in transplanted livers and those in the peripheral blood of recipients.

CDR3 length equals 17 residues. Germline lookup yields CDR1 DFQATT and CDR2 SNEGSKA (reference sequence). After removal of 1 base from V and 7 bases from J, the junction contained 11 bases not matched to a gene. MiXCR was run by TCRdb on the reads, yielding one entry per CDR3 protein. The sample comprises some 9,200 distinct CDR3 sequences, roughly 27% of which are singletons, and about 8.3% rests with the top ten. The sequence derives from a human patient who had a liver transplant. Some of the T cells might come from the graft donor. The J gene is TRBJ2-2, the V gene TRBV20-1; 11 bases fit TRBD2. As DNA, the CDR3 is TGCAGTGCTAGAGCATTAGCGGGGGGGCCACGGGGCGGGGAGCTGTTTTTT. Translated: CSARALAGGPRGGELFF.